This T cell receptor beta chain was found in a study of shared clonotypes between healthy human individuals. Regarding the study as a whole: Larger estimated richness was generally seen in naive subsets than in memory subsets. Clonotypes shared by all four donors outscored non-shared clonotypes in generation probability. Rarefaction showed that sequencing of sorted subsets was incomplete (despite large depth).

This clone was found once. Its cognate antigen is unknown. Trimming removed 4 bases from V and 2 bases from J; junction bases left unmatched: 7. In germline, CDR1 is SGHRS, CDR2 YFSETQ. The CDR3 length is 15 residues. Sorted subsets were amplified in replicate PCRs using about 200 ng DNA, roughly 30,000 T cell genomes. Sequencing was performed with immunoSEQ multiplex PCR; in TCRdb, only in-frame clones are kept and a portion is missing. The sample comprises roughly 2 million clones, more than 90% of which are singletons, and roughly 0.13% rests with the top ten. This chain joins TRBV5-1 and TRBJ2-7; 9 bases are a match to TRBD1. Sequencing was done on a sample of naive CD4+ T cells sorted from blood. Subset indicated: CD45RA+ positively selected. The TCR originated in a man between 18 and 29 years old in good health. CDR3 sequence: CASSEQGANTYEQYF. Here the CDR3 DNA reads TGCGCCAGCAGCGAACAGGGGGCTAATACCTACGAGCAGTACTTC.